Listed here are 22 T cell receptor beta chains from one sample, sequenced in a study of blood T cells in healthy people across ages (dated by TCRdb to the mid-2010s). The library was obtained by 5' RACE. Sequencing was performed on an Illumina HiSeq 2500. A second PCR of about 6 to 12 cycles was run with a J-beta primer mix and a sample-barcoded 5' primer. The public reads were quality trimmed at Q25 with fastp and then assembled into clones with MiXCR by TCRdb, keeping productive beta chains. CDR3 protein sequences are deduplicated, and each keeps its most common genes and DNA. In all, the sample holds about 1.5 million distinct CDR3 sequences, and roughly two fifths of those were seen once. Less than 5% of the sample is held by the ten biggest clonotypes. The specimen was blood. The receptors stem from a woman between 18 and 30 years old in good health.

This clonotype was observed a handful of times. The V call is TRBV2, the J call TRBJ2-1, with TRBD2 matching over 12 bases. The CDR3 extends over 15 amino acids. Germline CDR1 and CDR2: SNHLY and FYNNEI. J lost 7 bases, V lost 7 bases, and 8 bases had no gene match. CDR3 DNA sequence: TGTGCCAGCACTCCCCCGACTAGCGGGAGTAATGAGCAGTTCTTC. This gives the protein CASTPPTSGSNEQFF. Looking up the rest from reference TRBV2 and TRBJ2-1 gives the full variable domain: EPEVTQTPSHQVTQMGQEVILRCVPISNHLYFYWYRQILGQKVEFLVSFYNNEISEKSEIFDDQFSVERPDGSNFTLKIRSTKLEDSAMYFCASTPPTSGSNEQFFGPGTRLTVL.

This clonotype was counted only a few times. As DNA, the CDR3 is TGTGCCAGCAGGACAGGAACGTGGGGCTACACCTTC. This codes for CASRTGTWGYTF. The rearrangement joins TRBV27 to TRBJ1-2; D may be TRBD1 (6 bases). The V gene's germline CDR1 is MNHEY and CDR2 SMNVEV (reference sequence). Trimming removed 6 bases at V and 8 bases at J, with 13 bases between. The CDR3 has 12 amino acids.

This clonotype has more than one count but fewer than ten. Written as DNA, the CDR3 is TGTGCCAGCAGCTTGCATGAGGGTTCAGGGGTGGATGAAAAACTGTTTTTT. Translation gives CASSLHEGSGVDEKLFF. V gene TRBV7-9 combines with J gene TRBJ1-4, with D maybe TRBD1 (6 bases). The CDR3 sequence is 17 residues long. The V gene's germline CDR1 is SEHNR and CDR2 FQNEAQ (reference sequence). V was cut by 3 bases and J by 6 bases, with 20 bases left in between. The complete variable domain, with remaining parts taken from reference TRBV7-9 and TRBJ1-4, reads DTGVSQNPRHKITKRGQNVTFRCDPISEHNRLYWYRQTLGQGPEFLTYFQNEAQLEKSRLLSDRFSAERPKGSFSTLEIQRTEQGDSAMYLCASSLHEGSGVDEKLFFGSGTQLSVL.

The rearrangement links TRBV25-1 to TRBJ2-5; D might be TRBD1 (6 bases). CDR1 MGHDK and CDR2 SYGVNS come from the germline V gene. V was clipped by 6 bases and J by 11 bases, with 16 bases between them. The CDR3 has 12 amino acids. As DNA, the CDR3 is TGTGCCAGCAGCGTCGGGGACAATGAGCAGTACTTC. Translated, it gives CASSVGDNEQYF.

The rearrangement joins TRBV9 to TRBJ2-1; either TRBD1 or TRBD2 may supply D (6 bases each). The germline V and J ends were trimmed by 0 bases and 14 bases, with 12 bases remaining between them. CDR1 is SGDLS, CDR2 YYNGEE, per germline. The CDR3 loop spans 12 amino acids. CDR3 bases: TGTGCCAGCAGCGTAGGACGGGGGCGAAAGTTCTTC. Translated: CASSVGRGRKFF. The entire variable domain, with the rest obtained from reference TRBV9 and TRBJ2-1, is as follows: DSGVTQTPKHLITATGQRVTLRCSPRSGDLSVYWYQQSLDQGLQFLIQYYNGEERAKGNILERFSAQQFPDLHSELNLSSLELGDSALYFCASSVGRGRKFFGPGTRLTVL.

V is TRBV6-2 or TRBV6-3 and J is TRBJ2-7; D may match TRBD1 or TRBD2 (5 bases each). V shed 6 bases and J shed 2 bases, with 23 bases lying between them. The germline V gene has CDR1 MNHEY and CDR2 SVGEGT. The CDR3 totals 17 residues. In nucleotides, the CDR3 is TGTGCCAGCAGAACTACCACAGGTCGCTCCGGGACCTACGAGCAGTACTTC. This codes for CASRTTTGRSGTYEQYF.

The chain carries TRBV5-1 and TRBJ2-3; maybe TRBD1 (5 bases). CDR3 length: 15 amino acids. Germline V gene lookup returns CDR1 SGHRS and CDR2 YFSETQ. V dropped 5 bases and J dropped 4 bases, with 17 bases sitting between them. Here the CDR3 reads CASSPSGISADTQYF. The CDR3 DNA reads as TGCGCCAGCAGTCCGTCAGGGATCTCCGCAGATACGCAGTATTTT.

Here the CDR3 reads CASSQGRSNNEQFF. DNA for the CDR3: TGTGCCAGCAGCCAAGGACGGTCTAACAATGAGCAGTTCTTC. The chain joins TRBV3-1 to TRBJ2-1, with no clear D. Germline-derived CDR1 and CDR2 are LGHDT and YNNKEL (reference sequence). There are 14 residues in the CDR3. The germline V and J ends were trimmed by 1 base and 5 bases, with 9 bases remaining between them.

The chain recombines TRBV2 with TRBJ1-6, with a tentative D call TRBD1 (5 bases). Deletions cut 7 bases from V and 5 bases from J, with 12 bases between. Germline V gene sequence: CDR1 SNHLY, CDR2 FYNNEI. The CDR3 runs to 14 residues. CDR3 sequence: CASTVAGNNSPLHF. The CDR3 DNA sequence: TGTGCCAGCACCGTGGCAGGGAATAATTCACCCCTCCACTTT.

This clonotype appeared a few times. The chain recombines TRBV6-5 with TRBJ1-2; D might be TRBD1 (5 bases). CDR3 length: 15 amino acids. CDR1 MNHEY and CDR2 SVGAGI come from the germline V gene. V gave up 0 bases and J gave up 7 bases, with 15 bases separating them. The CDR3, as DNA: TGTGCCAGCAGTTACTCGGGCGGATCGGGGCTTGGCTACACCTTC. This gives the protein CASSYSGGSGLGYTF.

V usage is TRBV6-2 or TRBV6-3 and J usage is TRBJ2-2; the D is unclear. The CDR3 length is 13 residues. V lost 5 bases and J lost 3, with 7 bases in between. Germline lookup yields CDR1 MNHEY and CDR2 SVGEGT. CDR3 sequence (DNA): TGTGCCAGCAGTCTCTCGGACACCGGGGAGCTGTTTTTT. This sequence encodes CASSLSDTGELFF.

This clonotype was observed a handful of times. V is TRBV12-3 or TRBV12-4 and J is TRBJ2-5; TRBD1 might be the D (7 bases). V lost 0 bases to trimming and J lost 0 bases, with 11 bases between them. This CDR3 is 16 amino acids long. The CDR3 loop is CASSLARGQNQETQYF. The CDR3 coding sequence is TGTGCCAGCAGTTTAGCGCGGGGACAGAACCAAGAGACCCAGTACTTC.

This clonotype was seen ten or more times. This chain links TRBV7-2 with TRBJ2-7; possibly TRBD1 for D (5 bases). CDR3 length equals 15 residues. V gave up 2 bases and J gave up 0 bases, with 11 bases separating them. Germline V lookup: CDR1 SGHTA, CDR2 FQGNSA. The CDR3 spells CASSLSGKGSYEQYF. The CDR3 DNA reads TGTGCCAGCAGCTTATCAGGGAAAGGCTCCTACGAGCAGTACTTC.

A few counts support this clonotype. The rearrangement uses TRBV20-1 and TRBJ2-3, with D unresolved. This CDR3 has 11 residues. Germline values: CDR1 DFQATT, CDR2 SNEGSKA (reference sequence). Trimming shortened V by 1 base and J by 4 bases, and 3 bases separated the two germline ends. CDR3 amino acids: CSARAPDTQYF. The CDR3 DNA reads as TGCAGTGCTAGAGCCCCAGATACGCAGTATTTT.

V and J are TRBV20-1 and TRBJ2-1, with D hard to call. The CDR3 has 13 amino acids. The V gene's germline CDR1 is DFQATT and CDR2 SNEGSKA (reference sequence). Trimming took 4 bases from V and 7 from J, leaving 14 bases between them. For the CDR3, the DNA is TGCAGTGCTAAGGACGGGTATGGGAATGAGCAGTTCTTC. This gives the protein CSAKDGYGNEQFF.

The chain recombines TRBV7-2 with TRBJ2-1; 8 bases map to TRBD1. After removal of 0 bases from V and 7 bases from J, the junction contained 14 bases not matched to a gene. CDR1 SGHTA and CDR2 FQGNSA come from the germline V gene. This CDR3 has 18 amino acids. CDR3 sequence: CASSLARPIGQGRNEQFF. The CDR3, as DNA: TGTGCCAGCAGCTTAGCAAGGCCTATAGGACAGGGAAGGAATGAGCAGTTCTTC. Together with reference TRBV7-2 and TRBJ2-1, the CDR3 gives the full variable domain: GAGVSQSPSNKVTEKGKDVELRCDPISGHTALYWYRQSLGQGLEFLIYFQGNSAPDKSGLPSDRFSAERTGGSVSTLTIQRTQQEDSAVYLCASSLARPIGQGRNEQFFGPGTRLTVL.

J is TRBJ1-2 and V is TRBV4-3, with D unresolved. This CDR3 contains 15 residues. Germline V gene sequence: CDR1 LGHNA, CDR2 YSLEER. V was pared by 0 bases and J by 3 bases, with 11 bases between. CDR3 in amino acids: CASSQEVRLDYGYTF. The CDR3 DNA reads as TGCGCCAGCAGCCAAGAAGTCAGGCTAGACTATGGCTACACCTTC.

J is TRBJ1-6 and V is TRBV10-3; the D is unclear. CDR1 ENHRY and CDR2 SYGVKD come from the germline V gene. CDR3 length: 13 residues. V was trimmed by 7 bases and J by 0 bases, leaving 4 bases between them. CDR3: CAITNSYNSPLHF. CDR3 DNA sequence: TGTGCCATCACTAACTCCTATAATTCACCCCTCCACTTT.

The chain has TRBV7-2 and TRBJ2-7, with 7 bases fitting TRBD2. In germline, CDR1 is SGHTA, CDR2 FQGNSA. This CDR3 comprises 15 residues. V was pared by 3 bases and J by 0 bases, with 5 bases of the junction left unmatched. Written as DNA, the CDR3 is TGTGCCAGCAGCTTCGCGGGAGCAGCCTCCTACGAGCAGTACTTC. This sequence encodes CASSFAGAASYEQYF.

This chain uses TRBV5-5 with TRBJ1-2, with no clear D. Per the germline V gene, CDR1 is SGHKS and CDR2 is YYEKEE (reference sequence). Trimming shortened V by 3 bases and J by 5 bases, and 14 bases separated the two germline ends. The CDR3 is 14 amino acids. The CDR3 DNA sequence: TGTGCCAGCAGCTCCCCGGGGAAGGCATATGGCTACACCTTC. It codes for CASSSPGKAYGYTF.

The V and J genes are TRBV25-1 and TRBJ1-2; D might be TRBD1 (5 bases). The CDR3 contains 14 residues. Germline CDR1 is MGHDK and CDR2 is SYGVNS. V was shortened by 2 bases and J by 6 bases, with 13 bases between the two germline ends. DNA of the CDR3: TGTGCCAGCAGTGAAATTGGGGCATCGCATGGCTACACCTTC. It yields the protein CASSEIGASHGYTF.

The chain uses TRBV4-1 and TRBJ2-7; D may correspond to TRBD1 or TRBD2 (6 bases each). This CDR3 has 14 amino acids. V was cut by 4 bases and J by 3 bases, with 13 bases left in between. Germline values: CDR1 MGHRA, CDR2 YSYEKL. CDR3 sequence: CASSPYGGGYEQYF. The CDR3 DNA follows: TGCGCCAGCAGCCCGTACGGGGGCGGCTACGAGCAGTACTTC.